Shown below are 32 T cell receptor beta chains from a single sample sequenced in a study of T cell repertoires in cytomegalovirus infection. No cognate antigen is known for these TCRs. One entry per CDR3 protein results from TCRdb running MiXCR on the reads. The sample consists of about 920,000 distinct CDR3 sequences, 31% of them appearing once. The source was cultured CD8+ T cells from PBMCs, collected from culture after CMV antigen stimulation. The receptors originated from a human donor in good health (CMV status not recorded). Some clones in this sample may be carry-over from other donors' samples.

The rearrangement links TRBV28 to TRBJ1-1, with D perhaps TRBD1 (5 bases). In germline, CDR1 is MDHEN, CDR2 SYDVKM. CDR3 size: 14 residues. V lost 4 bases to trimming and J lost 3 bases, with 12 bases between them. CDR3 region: CASSSRGMDTEAFF. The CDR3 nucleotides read TGTGCCAGCAGTTCCCGGGGGATGGACACTGAAGCTTTCTTT.

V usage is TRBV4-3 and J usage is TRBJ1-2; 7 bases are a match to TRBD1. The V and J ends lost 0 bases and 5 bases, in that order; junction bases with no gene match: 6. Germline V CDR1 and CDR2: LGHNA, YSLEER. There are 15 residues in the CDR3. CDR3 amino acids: CASSQDTGVSYGYTF. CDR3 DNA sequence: TGCGCCAGCAGCCAAGACACAGGGGTTAGTTATGGCTACACCTTC.

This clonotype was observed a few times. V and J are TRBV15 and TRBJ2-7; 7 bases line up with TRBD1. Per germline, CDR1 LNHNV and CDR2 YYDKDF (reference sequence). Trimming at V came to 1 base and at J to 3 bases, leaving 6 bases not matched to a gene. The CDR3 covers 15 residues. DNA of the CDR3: TGTGCCACCAGCAGAGTCGTGGCAGGGGGCTACGAGCAGTACTTC. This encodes CATSRVVAGGYEQYF.

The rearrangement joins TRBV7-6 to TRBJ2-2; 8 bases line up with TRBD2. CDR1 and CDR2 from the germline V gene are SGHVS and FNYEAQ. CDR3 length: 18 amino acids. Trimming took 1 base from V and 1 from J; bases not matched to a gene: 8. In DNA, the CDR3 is TGTGCCAGCAGCTTAGAAGCGGGGGCCGTACTGAACACCGGGGAGCTGTTTTTT. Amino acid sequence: CASSLEAGAVLNTGELFF.

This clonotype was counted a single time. The CDR3 DNA sequence: TGTGCTAGTGGTTTATACCGGGACAGGGTCCACGAGCAGTACTTC. It codes for CASGLYRDRVHEQYF. The chain employs TRBV12-5 and TRBJ2-7; TRBD1 matches at 9 bases. This CDR3 contains 15 residues. J lost 5 bases, V lost 3 bases, and 8 bases had no gene match. CDR1 is LGHNT, CDR2 FRNRAP, per germline.

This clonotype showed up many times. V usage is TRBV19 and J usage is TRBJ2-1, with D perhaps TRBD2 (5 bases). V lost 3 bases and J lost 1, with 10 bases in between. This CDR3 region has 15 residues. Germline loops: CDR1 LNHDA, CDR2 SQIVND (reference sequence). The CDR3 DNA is TGTGCCAGTAGTATTAGAGGGTGGTCCTACAATGAGCAGTTCTTC. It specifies CASSIRGWSYNEQFF.

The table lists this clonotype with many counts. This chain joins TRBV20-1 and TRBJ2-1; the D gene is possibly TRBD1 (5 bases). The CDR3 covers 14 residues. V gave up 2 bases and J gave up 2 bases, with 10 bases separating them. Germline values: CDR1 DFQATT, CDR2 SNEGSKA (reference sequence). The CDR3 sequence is CSARSGAAYNEQFF. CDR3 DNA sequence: TGCAGTGCTAGAAGTGGGGCAGCCTACAATGAGCAGTTCTTC.

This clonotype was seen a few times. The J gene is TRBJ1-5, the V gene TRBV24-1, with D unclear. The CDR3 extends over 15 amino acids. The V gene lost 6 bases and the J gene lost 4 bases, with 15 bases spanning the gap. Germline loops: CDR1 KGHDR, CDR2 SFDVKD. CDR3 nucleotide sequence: TGTGCCACCAGTAAGACAAGCTCCAAAAATCAGCCCCAGCATTTT. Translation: CATSKTSSKNQPQHF.

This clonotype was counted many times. In DNA, the CDR3 is TGTGCCAGCAGCTCGACAGGGAATAGCAATCAGCCCCAGCATTTT. Translating gives CASSSTGNSNQPQHF. V gene TRBV7-9 combines with J gene TRBJ1-5, with TRBD1 matching over 7 bases. V was pared by 4 bases and J by 0 bases, with 3 bases of the junction left unmatched. CDR3 size: 15 residues. The V gene's germline CDR1 is SEHNR and CDR2 FQNEAQ (reference sequence).

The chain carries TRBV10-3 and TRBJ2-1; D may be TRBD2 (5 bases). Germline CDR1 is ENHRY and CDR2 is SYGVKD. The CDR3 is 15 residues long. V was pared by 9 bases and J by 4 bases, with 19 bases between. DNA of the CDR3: TGTGCCATTACACCCGATAGAGCGGAGTACAATGAGCAGTTCTTC. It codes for CAITPDRAEYNEQFF.

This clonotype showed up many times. In DNA, the CDR3 is TGTGCCAGCAGCCCACCCTTGCCCGGGGAGCTGTTTTTT. Its translation is CASSPPLPGELFF. This chain uses TRBV7-6 with TRBJ2-2; D gene uncertain. V was trimmed by 5 bases and J by 6 bases, leaving 10 bases between them. The CDR3 loop spans 13 amino acids. Germline loops: CDR1 SGHVS, CDR2 FNYEAQ.

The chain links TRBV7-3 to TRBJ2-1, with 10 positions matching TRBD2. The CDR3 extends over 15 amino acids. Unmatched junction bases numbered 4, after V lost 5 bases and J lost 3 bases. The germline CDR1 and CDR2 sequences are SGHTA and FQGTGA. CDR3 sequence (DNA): TGTGCCAGCAGCCTACTAGCGGGGATCTACAATGAGCAGTTCTTC. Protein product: CASSLLAGIYNEQFF.

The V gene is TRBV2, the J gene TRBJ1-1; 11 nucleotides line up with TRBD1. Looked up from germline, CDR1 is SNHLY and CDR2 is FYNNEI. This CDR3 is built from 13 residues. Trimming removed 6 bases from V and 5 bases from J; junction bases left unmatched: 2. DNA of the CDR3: TGTGCCAGCAGGCGGGACAGGGGGACTGAAGCTTTCTTT. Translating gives CASRRDRGTEAFF.

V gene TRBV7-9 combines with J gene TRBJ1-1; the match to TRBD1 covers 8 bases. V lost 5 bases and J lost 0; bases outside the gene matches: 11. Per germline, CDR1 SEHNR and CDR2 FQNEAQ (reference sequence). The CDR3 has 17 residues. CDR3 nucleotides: TGTGCCAGCAGCCCCCGACAGGGGATAAAACTGAACACTGAAGCTTTCTTT. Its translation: CASSPRQGIKLNTEAFF.

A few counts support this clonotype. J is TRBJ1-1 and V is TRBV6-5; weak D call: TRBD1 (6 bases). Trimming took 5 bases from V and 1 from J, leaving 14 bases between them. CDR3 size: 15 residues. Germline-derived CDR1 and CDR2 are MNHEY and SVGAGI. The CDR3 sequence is CASSRMNRANTEAFF. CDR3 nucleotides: TGTGCCAGCAGTCGAATGAACAGGGCGAACACTGAAGCTTTCTTT.

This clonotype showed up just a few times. The CDR3 DNA is TGTGCCAGCAGCAGTAATCTAGCGGGGCTCACCGGGGAGCTGTTTTTT. Translation: CASSSNLAGLTGELFF. The gene calls are TRBV7-9 and TRBJ2-2; 9 bases map to TRBD2. The germline V gene encodes CDR1 SEHNR and CDR2 FQNEAQ (reference sequence). The CDR3 extends over 16 amino acids. J gave up 4 bases and V 5 bases, and 8 bases lay outside the gene matches.

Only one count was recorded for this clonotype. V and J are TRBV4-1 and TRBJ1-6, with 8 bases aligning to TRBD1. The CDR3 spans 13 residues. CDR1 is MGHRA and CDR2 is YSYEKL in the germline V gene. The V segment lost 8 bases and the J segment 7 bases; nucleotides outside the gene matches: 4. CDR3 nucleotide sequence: TGCGCCAGCTCGACAGGGGTGAATTCACCCCTCCACTTT. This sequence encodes CASSTGVNSPLHF.

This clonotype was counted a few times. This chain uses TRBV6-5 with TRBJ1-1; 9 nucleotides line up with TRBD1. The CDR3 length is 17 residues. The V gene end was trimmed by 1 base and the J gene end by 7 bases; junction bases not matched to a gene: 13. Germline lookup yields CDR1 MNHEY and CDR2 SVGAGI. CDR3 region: CASSYFGQGITHSEAFF. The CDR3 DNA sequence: TGTGCCAGCAGTTACTTCGGACAGGGGATAACCCACAGTGAAGCTTTCTTT.

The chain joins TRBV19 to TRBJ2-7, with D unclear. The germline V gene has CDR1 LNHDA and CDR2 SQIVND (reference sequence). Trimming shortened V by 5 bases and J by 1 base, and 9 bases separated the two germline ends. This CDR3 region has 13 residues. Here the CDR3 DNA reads TGTGCCAGTAGTCCCAGGTGGTCCTACGAGCAGTACTTC. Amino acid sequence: CASSPRWSYEQYF.

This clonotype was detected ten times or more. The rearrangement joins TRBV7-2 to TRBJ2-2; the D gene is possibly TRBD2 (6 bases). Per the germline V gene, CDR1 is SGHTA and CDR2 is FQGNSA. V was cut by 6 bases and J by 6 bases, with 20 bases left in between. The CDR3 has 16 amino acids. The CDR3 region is CASSPEGGAPPGELFF. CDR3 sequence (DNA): TGTGCCAGCAGTCCCGAGGGCGGGGCACCTCCCGGGGAGCTGTTTTTT. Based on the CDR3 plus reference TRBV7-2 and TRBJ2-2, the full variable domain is GAGVSQSPSNKVTEKGKDVELRCDPISGHTALYWYRQSLGQGLEFLIYFQGNSAPDKSGLPSDRFSAERTGGSVSTLTIQRTQQEDSAVYLCASSPEGGAPPGELFFGEGSRLTVL.

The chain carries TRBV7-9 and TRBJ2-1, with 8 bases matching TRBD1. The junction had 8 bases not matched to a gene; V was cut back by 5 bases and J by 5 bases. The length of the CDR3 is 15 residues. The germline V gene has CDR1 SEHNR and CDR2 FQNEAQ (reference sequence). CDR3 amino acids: CASSTPGTGHNEQFF. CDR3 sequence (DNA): TGTGCCAGCAGCACCCCCGGGACAGGACACAATGAGCAGTTCTTC.

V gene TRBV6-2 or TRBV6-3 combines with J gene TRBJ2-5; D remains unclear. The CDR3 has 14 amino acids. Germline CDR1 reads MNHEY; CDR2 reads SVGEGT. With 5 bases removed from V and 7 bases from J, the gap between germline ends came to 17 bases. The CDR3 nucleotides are TGTGCCAGCAGTCTCTCCTTTAAAGTGGGGACCCAGTACTTC. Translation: CASSLSFKVGTQYF.

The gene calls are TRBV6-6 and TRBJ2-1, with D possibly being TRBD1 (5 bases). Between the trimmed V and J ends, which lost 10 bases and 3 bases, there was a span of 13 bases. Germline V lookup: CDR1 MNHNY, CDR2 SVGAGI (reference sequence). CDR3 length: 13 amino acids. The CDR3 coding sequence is TGTGCCACGACAGACAGAGTCTACAATGAGCAGTTCTTC. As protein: CATTDRVYNEQFF.

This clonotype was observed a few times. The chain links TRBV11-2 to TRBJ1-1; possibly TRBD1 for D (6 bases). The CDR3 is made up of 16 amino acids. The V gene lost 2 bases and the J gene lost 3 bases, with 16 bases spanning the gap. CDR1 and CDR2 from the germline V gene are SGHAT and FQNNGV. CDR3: CASSLRQVGRDTEAFF. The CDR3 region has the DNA TGTGCCAGCAGCTTACGACAGGTTGGTCGGGACACTGAAGCTTTCTTT. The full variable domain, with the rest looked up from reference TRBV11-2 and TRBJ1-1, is EAGVAQSPRYKIIEKRQSVAFWCNPISGHATLYWYQQILGQGPKLLIQFQNNGVVDDSQLPKDRFSAERLKGVDSTLKIQPAKLEDSAVYLCASSLRQVGRDTEAFFGQGTRLTVV.

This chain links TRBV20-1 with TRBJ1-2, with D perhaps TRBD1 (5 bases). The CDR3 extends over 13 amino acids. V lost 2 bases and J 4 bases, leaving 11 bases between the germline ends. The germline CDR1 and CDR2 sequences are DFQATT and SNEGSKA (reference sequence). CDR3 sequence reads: CSARPGRGYGYTF. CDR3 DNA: TGCAGTGCTAGACCGGGTAGGGGCTATGGCTACACCTTC.

The CDR3 sequence is CASSRSRQGKETQYF. The CDR3 DNA reads TGTGCCAGCAGCCGTTCCAGGCAGGGGAAAGAGACCCAGTACTTC. The chain is built from TRBV7-9 and TRBJ2-5; maybe TRBD1 (6 bases). The germline V and J ends were trimmed by 5 bases and 3 bases, with 16 bases remaining between them. CDR1 SEHNR and CDR2 FQNEAQ come from the germline V gene (reference sequence). The CDR3 has 15 residues.

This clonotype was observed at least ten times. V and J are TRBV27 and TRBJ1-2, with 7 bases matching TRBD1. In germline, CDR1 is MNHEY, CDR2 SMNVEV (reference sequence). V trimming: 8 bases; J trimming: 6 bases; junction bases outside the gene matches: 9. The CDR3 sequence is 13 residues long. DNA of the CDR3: TGTGCCAGCGCTAACAGGGGTGAGGATGGCTACACCTTC. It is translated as CASANRGEDGYTF.

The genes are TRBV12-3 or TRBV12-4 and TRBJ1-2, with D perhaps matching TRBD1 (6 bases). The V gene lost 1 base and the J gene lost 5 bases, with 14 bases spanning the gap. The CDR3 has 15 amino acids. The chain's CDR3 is CASSLDLGARYGYTF. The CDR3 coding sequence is TGTGCCAGCAGTTTAGATCTGGGGGCGCGGTATGGCTACACCTTC.

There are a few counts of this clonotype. The CDR3 spells CASSEWDSQLGPDTGELFF. The CDR3 coding sequence is TGTGCCAGCAGTGAATGGGACAGCCAACTCGGGCCTGACACCGGGGAGCTGTTTTTT. V is TRBV6-1 and J is TRBJ2-2; TRBD1 agrees at 7 bases. V shed 2 bases and J 3 bases; nucleotides not matched to a gene: 15. The CDR3 is 19 amino acids. From germline, CDR1 is MNHNS and CDR2 SASEGT.

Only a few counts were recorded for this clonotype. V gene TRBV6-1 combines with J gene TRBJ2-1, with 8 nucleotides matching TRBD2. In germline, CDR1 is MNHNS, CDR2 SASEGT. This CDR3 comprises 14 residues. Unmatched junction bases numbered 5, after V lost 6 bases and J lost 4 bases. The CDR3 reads CASRSGGTYNEQFF. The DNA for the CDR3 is TGTGCCAGCAGGAGCGGGGGAACGTACAATGAGCAGTTCTTC.

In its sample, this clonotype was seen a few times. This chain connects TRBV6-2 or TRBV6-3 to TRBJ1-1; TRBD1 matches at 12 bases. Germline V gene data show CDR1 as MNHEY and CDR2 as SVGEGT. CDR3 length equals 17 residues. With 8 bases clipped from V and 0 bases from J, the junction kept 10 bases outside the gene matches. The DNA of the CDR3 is TGTGCCAGCGCGCCGGACCGGGACAGGGGGCTGAACACTGAAGCTTTCTTT. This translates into CASAPDRDRGLNTEAFF.

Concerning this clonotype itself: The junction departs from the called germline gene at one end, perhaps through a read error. CDR3 residues: CVSSLAGNTIYF. The CDR3 region has the DNA TGTGTCAGCAGCTTGGCTGGAAACACCATATATTTT. The chain employs TRBV7-2 and TRBJ1-3, with unresolved D. This CDR3 is 12 amino acids long. Germline loops: CDR1 SGHTA, CDR2 FQGNSA.